These 24 T cell receptor beta chains came from one sample sequenced in a study of long-term antiretroviral therapy in people with HIV. At survey level, the immunoSEQ assay was run in its v3.0 version. Sequenced by immunoSEQ multiplex PCR; TCRdb stores in-frame clones only, minus some. Among around 28,000 clones, 85% were seen once, and the ten largest hold about a tenth. The source material was unsorted PBMCs, sampled 2.3 years after starting antiretroviral therapy. These receptors were collected from a man in his forties or fifties with HIV.

This sequence joins TRBV6-5 and TRBJ2-3, with D unresolved. This CDR3 region has 16 residues. Germline V gives CDR1 MNHEY, CDR2 SVGAGI. Trimming left V 0 bases short and J 4 bases short, with 14 bases between. This CDR3 reads CASSYSGPGLADTQYF. CDR3 DNA sequence: TGTGCCAGCAGTTACTCGGGCCCCGGCTTAGCAGATACGCAGTATTTT.

V and J are TRBV6-1 and TRBJ2-3, with TRBD2 identical over 10 bases. This CDR3 has 16 amino acids. CDR1 MNHNS and CDR2 SASEGT come from the germline V gene. V was clipped by 3 bases and J by 3 bases; unmatched bases: 6. This CDR3 is CASSDWASGGTDTQYF. The CDR3 DNA sequence: TGTGCCAGCAGTGATTGGGCTAGCGGGGGAACAGATACGCAGTATTTT.

This clone was found once. This rearrangement joins TRBV15 to TRBJ1-5; 8 bases fit TRBD1. Trimming took 1 base from V and 5 from J; bases not matched to a gene: 4. The length of the CDR3 is 15 residues. Germline assignment: CDR1 LNHNV and CDR2 YYDKDF (reference sequence). This CDR3 reads CATSRGAGGHQPQHF. The CDR3 nucleotides are TGTGCCACCAGCAGAGGGGCAGGGGGCCATCAGCCCCAGCATTTT.

The chain has TRBV19 and TRBJ1-5; D is perhaps TRBD1 (6 bases). CDR1 is LNHDA and CDR2 is SQIVND in the germline V gene (reference sequence). The CDR3 has 15 residues. V lost 6 bases, J lost 3 bases, and 15 bases lay in between. CDR3: CASRPLTGLNQPQHF. DNA for the CDR3: TGTGCCAGTAGGCCGCTGACAGGACTCAATCAGCCCCAGCATTTT.

The chain carries TRBV7-8 and TRBJ1-6; perhaps TRBD1 as D (5 bases). Trimming removed 1 base at V and 0 bases at J, with 10 bases between. This CDR3 has 17 residues. CDR1 and CDR2 (germline): SGHVS, FQNEAQ. The CDR3 DNA is TGTGCCAGCAGCTTAGGAGGGGATACCTCCTATAATTCACCCCTCCACTTT. Translation: CASSLGGDTSYNSPLHF. The entire variable domain, with the rest obtained from reference TRBV7-8 and TRBJ1-6, is as follows: GAGVSQSPRYKVAKRGQDVALRCDPISGHVSLFWYQQALGQGPEFLTYFQNEAQLDKSGLPSDRFFAERPEGSVSTLKIQRTQQEDSAVYLCASSLGGDTSYNSPLHFGNGTRLTVT.

This clone occurred a few times. The V and J genes are TRBV2 and TRBJ1-6; TRBD1 is a possible D gene (6 bases). Trimming removed 6 bases at V and 7 bases at J, with 19 bases between. This CDR3 is built from 16 residues. Germline assignment: CDR1 SNHLY and CDR2 FYNNEI. CDR3 nucleotides: TGTGCCAGCAGGAAAGGGGGGGCCAATCAAAATTCACCCCTCCACTTT. Amino acids: CASRKGGANQNSPLHF.

The chain joins TRBV7-9 to TRBJ2-7; D possibly uses TRBD1 or TRBD2 (5 bases each). The CDR3 consists of 16 residues. Germline V CDR1 and CDR2: SEHNR, FQNEAQ (reference sequence). V gave up 0 bases and J gave up 3 bases, with 15 bases separating them. The CDR3, as DNA: TGTGCCAGCAGCTTAGCGCAGGAAGGGGACCGCTACGAGCAGTACTTC. Translated: CASSLAQEGDRYEQYF. The whole variable domain, remainder taken from reference TRBV7-9 and TRBJ2-7, is DTGVSQNPRHKITKRGQNVTFRCDPISEHNRLYWYRQTLGQGPEFLTYFQNEAQLEKSRLLSDRFSAERPKGSFSTLEIQRTEQGDSAMYLCASSLAQEGDRYEQYFGPGTRLTVT.

CDR3 sequence: CSARVASGYTF. The DNA of the CDR3 is TGCAGTGCTAGAGTAGCGTCGGGCTACACCTTC. The chain couples TRBV20-1 to TRBJ1-2; D remains unclear. The CDR3 runs 11 residues. Trimming took off 1 base at V and 8 bases at J, with 8 bases between the two ends. Germline V gene lookup returns CDR1 DFQATT and CDR2 SNEGSKA (reference sequence).

J is TRBJ2-5 and V is TRBV5-4, with D unresolved. The CDR3 totals 14 residues. The germline V and J ends were trimmed by 0 bases and 2 bases, with 8 bases remaining between them. The germline V gene encodes CDR1 SGHNT and CDR2 YYREEE (reference sequence). The CDR3 DNA is TGTGCCAGCAGCTTGGCGCTGACACAAGAGACCCAGTACTTC. It specifies CASSLALTQETQYF.

This clone was counted a single time. The rearrangement links TRBV7-9 to TRBJ2-1; TRBD1 agrees at 7 bases. Trimming removed 1 base from V and 0 bases from J; junction bases left unmatched: 3. CDR3 length: 16 residues. Looked up from germline, CDR1 is SEHNR and CDR2 is FQNEAQ (reference sequence). The CDR3 reads CASSLEGGSSYNEQFF. The CDR3 nucleotides are TGTGCCAGCAGCTTAGAAGGGGGCAGCTCCTACAATGAGCAGTTCTTC.

This clone appeared a few times. V is TRBV5-1 and J is TRBJ1-2, with 7 bases lining up with TRBD1. Germline V gene data show CDR1 as SGHRS and CDR2 as YFSETQ. With V trimmed by 5 bases and J by 4 bases, 8 bases remained unmatched. The CDR3 sequence is 14 residues long. CDR3 region: CASSDGQAAYGYTF. The CDR3 DNA reads as TGCGCCAGCAGTGACGGACAGGCGGCCTATGGCTACACCTTC.

The J gene is TRBJ2-7, the V gene TRBV29-1; tentative D call: TRBD2 (6 bases). The V and J ends lost 2 bases and 0 bases respectively, with 11 bases between them. CDR3 size: 14 residues. CDR1 is SQVTM, CDR2 ANQGSEA, per germline. In nucleotides, the CDR3 is TGCAGCGTTGAAACTAGCCAGAGCTCCTACGAGCAGTACTTC. It is translated as CSVETSQSSYEQYF.

The V gene is TRBV9, the J gene TRBJ2-1, with D unclear. Between the trimmed V and J ends, which lost 0 bases and 8 bases, there was a span of 3 bases. Germline V gene lookup returns CDR1 SGDLS and CDR2 YYNGEE. The CDR3 extends over 11 amino acids. CDR3 protein: CASSVDHEQFF. DNA for the CDR3: TGTGCCAGCAGCGTAGACCATGAGCAGTTCTTC.

V is TRBV11-3 and J is TRBJ1-2; no clear D. The germline CDR1 and CDR2 sequences are SGHNT and YENEEA. Trimming took 1 base from V and 0 from J, leaving 9 bases between them. CDR3 length equals 15 residues. This CDR3 is CASSLGLTSNYGYTF. CDR3 nucleotides: TGTGCCAGCAGCTTAGGTCTCACCTCTAACTATGGCTACACCTTC.

This sequence joins TRBV7-3 and TRBJ1-1; the D gene is possibly TRBD1 (5 bases). In germline, CDR1 is SGHTA, CDR2 FQGTGA. The CDR3 sequence is 13 residues long. Trimming stripped 0 bases from V and 11 bases from J, with 13 bases between. Here the CDR3 DNA reads TGTGCCAGCAGCTTAACCAGGGAATCGGTCGCTTTCTTT. It yields the protein CASSLTRESVAFF.

The rearrangement links TRBV10-3 to TRBJ1-1; 8 positions agree with TRBD1. Germline loops: CDR1 ENHRY, CDR2 SYGVKD. V dropped 6 bases and J dropped 3; count of bases not matched to a gene: 6. This CDR3 spans 14 amino acids. CDR3 loop: CAIRYRGEDTEAFF. CDR3 nucleotide sequence: TGTGCCATCAGGTACAGGGGGGAGGACACTGAAGCTTTCTTT.

This sequence joins TRBV7-9 and TRBJ2-3, with 8 bases matching TRBD2. The trim removed 1 base at V and 2 bases at J, leaving 8 bases unmatched. CDR1 and CDR2 from the germline V gene are SEHNR and FQNEAQ (reference sequence). CDR3 size: 17 residues. The chain's CDR3 is CASSLVVAGGLTDTQYF. The CDR3 nucleotides are TGTGCCAGCAGCTTAGTAGTTGCGGGAGGCCTCACAGATACGCAGTATTTT.

The chain combines TRBV7-9 with TRBJ2-7; D call uncertain. The CDR3 is made up of 12 amino acids. The germline V and J ends were trimmed by 3 bases and 6 bases, with 9 bases remaining between them. The germline V gene has CDR1 SEHNR and CDR2 FQNEAQ (reference sequence). CDR3 sequence reads: CASSFGLGEQYF. CDR3 in DNA: TGTGCCAGCAGCTTCGGGCTGGGCGAGCAGTACTTC.

The chain recombines TRBV11-3 with TRBJ2-7; 7 bases match TRBD1. The CDR3 is made up of 17 amino acids. With V trimmed by 5 bases and J by 0 bases, 13 bases remained unmatched. CDR1 and CDR2 (germline): SGHNT, YENEEA. The CDR3 nucleotides are TGTGCCAGCAGCGCCCTCCCGGGACAGACCTTCTCCTACGAGCAGTACTTC. Its translation is CASSALPGQTFSYEQYF.

The chain couples TRBV11-3 to TRBJ2-1; 9 positions agree with TRBD2. CDR1 and CDR2 (germline): SGHNT, YENEEA. This CDR3 contains 15 residues. The V segment lost 4 bases and the J segment 0 bases; nucleotides outside the gene matches: 1. In nucleotides, the CDR3 is TGTGCCAGCAGCTCAGCGGGAGGCTCCTACAATGAGCAGTTCTTC. Protein sequence: CASSSAGGSYNEQFF.

In this sample, this clone turned up once. The chain couples TRBV5-1 to TRBJ2-2; tentatively, D is TRBD1 (6 bases). Germline CDR1 SGHRS, CDR2 YFSETQ. V dropped 0 bases and J dropped 6 bases, with 15 bases sitting between them. The CDR3 length is 16 residues. The DNA for the CDR3 is TGCGCCAGCAGCTTGGACAGGGAAATTAGGGCCGGGGAGCTGTTTTTT. This encodes CASSLDREIRAGELFF.

This chain uses TRBV7-9 with TRBJ2-3, with D perhaps given as TRBD1 or TRBD2 (6 bases each). V was trimmed by 1 base and J by 0 bases, leaving 8 bases between them. Germline assignment: CDR1 SEHNR and CDR2 FQNEAQ (reference sequence). CDR3 length: 15 amino acids. The CDR3 protein is CASSLVGGSTDTQYF. In DNA, the CDR3 is TGTGCCAGCAGCTTAGTAGGGGGGAGCACAGATACGCAGTATTTT.

This chain links TRBV7-2 with TRBJ1-5, with no clear D. This CDR3 spans 12 amino acids. The germline V and J ends were trimmed by 8 bases and 1 base, with 6 bases remaining between them. Germline loops: CDR1 SGHTA, CDR2 FQGNSA. CDR3 sequence reads: CASGRSNQPQHF. CDR3 coding DNA: TGTGCCAGCGGACGGAGCAATCAGCCCCAGCATTTT.

The rearrangement joins TRBV2 to TRBJ2-7; D remains unclear. The CDR3 runs to 13 residues. Germline V gene lookup returns CDR1 SNHLY and CDR2 FYNNEI. Trimming stripped 3 bases from V and 5 bases from J, with 11 bases between. Written as DNA, the CDR3 is TGTGCCAGCAGTGAGATGGGTTACCACGAGCAGTACTTC. Translating gives CASSEMGYHEQYF.